The 30 T cell receptor beta chains below were found in one sample sequenced in a study of blood T cells in healthy people across ages. A J-beta primer mix and a sample-barcoded 5' primer were used in a second PCR of about 7 to 12 cycles. TCRdb used MiXCR to reprocess the 5' RACE reads, holding one entry per CDR3 protein. The sample lists hundreds of thousands of distinct CDR3 sequences, roughly 58% seen once, with more than 35% in the top ten. The specimen was blood. These TCRs come from a man aged 55 to 70 in good health.

This chain uses TRBV27 with TRBJ2-7; 10 bases agree with TRBD1. The CDR3 runs to 13 residues. The germline V gene has CDR1 MNHEY and CDR2 SMNVEV (reference sequence). V lost 6 bases, J lost 6 bases, and 5 bases stayed unmatched. CDR3 DNA: TGTGCCAGCAGGGGACAGGGGTTTGGCGAGCAGTACTTC. Its translation is CASRGQGFGEQYF.

The J gene is TRBJ1-6, the V gene TRBV20-1; maybe TRBD1 (6 bases). The V end was cut by 0 bases, the J end by 11 bases, with 14 bases between. Germline V lookup: CDR1 DFQATT, CDR2 SNEGSKA (reference sequence). CDR3 length: 14 residues. This CDR3 reads CSARDAQGSAPLHF. For the CDR3, the DNA is TGCAGTGCTAGAGATGCACAGGGTTCGGCACCCCTCCACTTT.

The genes are TRBV9 and TRBJ2-3; possible D gene TRBD2, 5 bases. With 2 bases removed from V and 5 bases from J, the gap between germline ends came to 18 bases. This CDR3 is built from 16 residues. CDR1 SGDLS and CDR2 YYNGEE come from the germline V gene. CDR3 nucleotides: TGTGCCAGCAGCGTGACCCAACTAGGGATGTTAGATACGCAGTATTTT. Translating it yields CASSVTQLGMLDTQYF.

This chain uses TRBV7-2 with TRBJ2-5; D possibly matches TRBD1 or TRBD2 (6 bases each). The V and J ends lost 3 bases and 3 bases respectively, with 14 bases between them. CDR1 SGHTA and CDR2 FQGNSA come from the germline V gene. This CDR3 spans 15 amino acids. The chain's CDR3 is CASSFGGLLEETQYF. The DNA of the CDR3 is TGTGCCAGCAGCTTTGGGGGGCTCTTAGAAGAGACCCAGTACTTC.

A few counts support this clonotype. The V and J genes are TRBV5-1 and TRBJ2-1, with D possibly matching TRBD2 (6 bases). The V and J ends lost 6 bases and 1 base respectively, with 8 bases between them. Germline CDR1 SGHRS, CDR2 YFSETQ. The CDR3 totals 13 residues. In DNA, the CDR3 is TGCGCCAGCACCCGGGAGTCCTACAATGAGCAGTTCTTC. This sequence encodes CASTRESYNEQFF.

A few counts support this clonotype. The chain recombines TRBV29-1 with TRBJ2-5; a possible D gene is TRBD2 (7 bases). Looked up from germline, CDR1 is SQVTM and CDR2 is ANQGSEA. The V gene lost 4 bases and the J gene lost 12 bases, with 21 bases spanning the gap. The CDR3 runs 13 residues. The CDR3, as DNA: TGCAGCGTTGTGGGGGCTGGGGGGGGCGAAAAGTACTTC. It codes for CSVVGAGGGEKYF. Drawing the rest from reference TRBV29-1 and TRBJ2-5, the complete variable domain is SAVISQKPSRDICQRGTSLTIQCQVDSQVTMMFWYRQQPGQSLTLIATANQGSEATYESGFVIDKFPISRPNLTFSTLTVSNMSPEDSSIYLCSVVGAGGGEKYFGPGTRLLVL.

The chain carries TRBV4-1 and TRBJ2-1; TRBD1 matches 7 bases. CDR1 MGHRA and CDR2 YSYEKL come from the germline V gene. The CDR3 totals 13 residues. Trimming removed 3 bases from V and 7 bases from J; junction bases left unmatched: 3. CDR3 in amino acids: CASSQAGGNEQFF. As DNA, the CDR3 is TGCGCCAGCAGCCAGGCAGGGGGAAATGAGCAGTTCTTC.

The chain carries TRBV12-3 or TRBV12-4 and TRBJ2-5; perhaps TRBD1 as D (5 bases). CDR3 length: 13 residues. Trimming stripped 2 bases from V and 5 bases from J, with 9 bases between. CDR3 sequence reads: CASSLHGAETQYF. CDR3 bases: TGTGCCAGCAGTTTACATGGGGCCGAGACCCAGTACTTC.

In this sample, this clonotype turned up once. This sequence joins TRBV19 and TRBJ2-7; D call uncertain. V dropped 4 bases and J dropped 5 bases, with 6 bases sitting between them. The CDR3 covers 11 residues. Germline V lookup: CDR1 LNHDA, CDR2 SQIVND (reference sequence). CDR3 DNA: TGTGCCAGTAGTAGTCGGAACGAGCAGTACTTC. It specifies CASSSRNEQYF.

This clonotype has only a few counts. The chain joins TRBV6-5 to TRBJ2-5, with 11 bases aligning to TRBD1. The J segment lost 4 bases and the V segment lost 5 bases, leaving 6 bases of the junction unmatched. This CDR3 has 15 residues. Germline V lookup: CDR1 MNHEY, CDR2 SVGAGI. The DNA of the CDR3 is TGTGCCAGCAGTCGAACCGGGACAGGGGGAGAGACCCAGTACTTC. Encoded protein: CASSRTGTGGETQYF.

The chain couples TRBV7-2 to TRBJ2-3; 8 bases line up with TRBD1. CDR1 and CDR2 from the germline V gene are SGHTA and FQGNSA. Trimming took 2 bases from V and 1 from J; bases not matched to a gene: 5. The CDR3 has 16 amino acids. The CDR3 nucleotides are TGTGCCAGCAGCTTAAGGTTACAGGGGGGCACAGATACGCAGTATTTT. It translates to CASSLRLQGGTDTQYF.

The chain recombines TRBV5-1 with TRBJ2-7; TRBD1 matches 8 bases. CDR3 length: 15 amino acids. Germline V gives CDR1 SGHRS, CDR2 YFSETQ. Unmatched junction bases numbered 9, after V lost 3 bases and J lost 4 bases. The CDR3 sequence: CASSSDDRGLYEQYF. The CDR3, as DNA: TGCGCCAGCAGCTCGGACGACAGGGGACTTTACGAGCAGTACTTC.

This clonotype occurred once. The chain links TRBV25-1 to TRBJ2-3; 9 bases match TRBD1. After removal of 3 bases from V and 2 bases from J, the junction contained 3 bases not matched to a gene. Germline CDR1 is MGHDK and CDR2 is SYGVNS. There are 15 residues in the CDR3. The CDR3 sequence: CASSENRGLTDTQYF. The CDR3, as DNA: TGTGCCAGCAGTGAGAACAGGGGGCTCACAGATACGCAGTATTTT.

The V call is TRBV5-1, the J call TRBJ2-1; TRBD1 matches 11 bases. V shed 2 bases and J 9 bases; nucleotides not matched to a gene: 4. The CDR3 runs to 14 residues. Germline CDR1 reads SGHRS; CDR2 reads YFSETQ. The DNA of the CDR3 is TGCGCCAGCAGCTTTCCCGGGACAGGGGGTGAGCAGTTCTTC. Amino acids: CASSFPGTGGEQFF.

Only a few counts were recorded for this clonotype. The chain employs TRBV12-3 or TRBV12-4 and TRBJ1-4; 7 nucleotides line up with TRBD1. This CDR3 contains 14 residues. Trimming cost V 6 bases and J 6 bases; bases outside gene matches: 7. The chain's CDR3 is CASSSTGDDEKLFF. CDR3 DNA: TGTGCCAGCAGCTCAACAGGGGATGATGAAAAACTGTTTTTT.

This clonotype occurred a few times. V is TRBV7-2 and J is TRBJ2-5, with 7 bases lining up with TRBD1. The CDR3 has 12 amino acids. Trimming cost V 6 bases and J 5 bases; bases outside gene matches: 3. Germline lookup yields CDR1 SGHTA and CDR2 FQGNSA. CDR3 residues: CASRRGLETQYF. The CDR3 bases are TGTGCCAGCAGGAGGGGGCTCGAGACCCAGTACTTC. The variable domain in full, completed from reference TRBV7-2 and TRBJ2-5, reads GAGVSQSPSNKVTEKGKDVELRCDPISGHTALYWYRQSLGQGLEFLIYFQGNSAPDKSGLPSDRFSAERTGGSVSTLTIQRTQQEDSAVYLCASRRGLETQYFGPGTRLLVL.

This clonotype was detected once. The chain links TRBV6-2 or TRBV6-3 to TRBJ1-2; 7 bases match TRBD1. The ends lost 6 bases at V and 6 bases at J; junction bases unmatched: 13. The CDR3 has 15 amino acids. Germline CDR1 is MNHEY and CDR2 is SVGEGT. The CDR3 protein is CASRVPRQGGHGYTF. CDR3 in DNA: TGTGCCAGCAGGGTACCTCGACAGGGAGGCCATGGCTACACCTTC.

V gene TRBV7-9 combines with J gene TRBJ1-6; possible D gene TRBD1, 5 bases. The CDR3 consists of 16 residues. Deletions cut 5 bases from V and 14 bases from J, with 25 bases between. Per the germline V gene, CDR1 is SEHNR and CDR2 is FQNEAQ (reference sequence). The CDR3 sequence is CASSPGNSSVGFTLHF. The CDR3, as DNA: TGTGCCAGCAGCCCAGGGAACAGTTCGGTAGGATTCACCCTCCACTTT.

This clonotype has just a few counts. This sequence joins TRBV7-9 and TRBJ2-4; D unresolved. There are 17 residues in the CDR3. Between the trimmed V and J ends, which lost 1 base and 0 bases, there was a span of 13 bases. Germline CDR1 reads SEHNR; CDR2 reads FQNEAQ (reference sequence). CDR3: CASSLGVDRLAKNIQYF. The CDR3 nucleotides are TGTGCCAGCAGCTTAGGGGTGGACCGACTAGCCAAAAACATTCAGTACTTC. The entire variable domain, with the rest obtained from reference TRBV7-9 and TRBJ2-4, is as follows: DTGVSQNPRHKITKRGQNVTFRCDPISEHNRLYWYRQTLGQGPEFLTYFQNEAQLEKSRLLSDRFSAERPKGSFSTLEIQRTEQGDSAMYLCASSLGVDRLAKNIQYFGAGTRLSVL.

The table lists this clonotype with a count of one. The CDR3 sequence is CASSQSAGGAADTEAFF. Written as DNA, the CDR3 is TGCGCCAGCAGCCAATCTGCAGGGGGCGCGGCCGACACTGAAGCTTTCTTT. The gene calls are TRBV4-1 and TRBJ1-1, with 8 bases aligning to TRBD1. Germline V gives CDR1 MGHRA, CDR2 YSYEKL. V was pared by 2 bases and J by 3 bases, with 11 bases of the junction left unmatched. The CDR3 is made up of 17 amino acids.

J is TRBJ2-7 and V is TRBV7-6; 8 bases line up with TRBD2. This CDR3 is 14 amino acids long. The V segment lost 5 bases and the J segment 2 bases; nucleotides outside the gene matches: 5. Germline V lookup: CDR1 SGHVS, CDR2 FNYEAQ. The CDR3 sequence: CASSPTGRAYEQYF. The DNA for the CDR3 is TGTGCCAGCAGCCCCACCGGGAGGGCCTACGAGCAGTACTTC. Supplemented by reference TRBV7-6 and TRBJ2-7, the full variable domain reads GAGVSQSPRYKVTKRGQDVALRCDPISGHVSLYWYRQALGQGPEFLTYFNYEAQQDKSGLPNDRFSAERPEGSISTLTIQRTEQRDSAMYRCASSPTGRAYEQYFGPGTRLTVT.

This clonotype was counted between two and nine times. The CDR3 reads CASSERGSAGVNYGYTF. The CDR3 nucleotides read TGTGCCAGCAGTGAAAGAGGCAGCGCCGGCGTTAACTATGGCTACACCTTC. The chain uses TRBV25-1 and TRBJ1-2; D is unresolved. This CDR3 has 17 amino acids. The V end was cut by 2 bases, the J end by 1 base, with 17 bases between. Germline-derived CDR1 and CDR2 are MGHDK and SYGVNS.

This clonotype was seen a handful of times. This chain joins TRBV28 and TRBJ2-5; TRBD1 agrees at 9 bases. The germline V gene encodes CDR1 MDHEN and CDR2 SYDVKM. There are 15 residues in the CDR3. Losses at the gene ends were 6 bases for V and 0 bases for J; bases not matched to a gene: 5. The CDR3 loop reads CASSPGTGNQETQYF. In nucleotides, the CDR3 is TGTGCCAGCAGCCCCGGGACAGGGAACCAAGAGACCCAGTACTTC.

This sequence joins TRBV6-5 and TRBJ2-3, with D possibly being TRBD2 (5 bases). Germline CDR1 and CDR2: MNHEY and SVGAGI. CDR3 length: 15 residues. The V gene lost 2 bases and the J gene lost 4 bases, with 13 bases spanning the gap. The CDR3 protein is CASSYRDNGADTQYF. Here the CDR3 DNA reads TGTGCCAGCAGTTACCGAGATAACGGGGCAGATACGCAGTATTTT.

V and J are TRBV12-3 or TRBV12-4 and TRBJ2-1, with 9 bases matching TRBD2. This CDR3 is built from 14 residues. With V trimmed by 8 bases and J by 9 bases, 11 bases remained unmatched. The DNA for the CDR3 is TGTGCCAGCTACGCCGGGGCGGGGGGGCGTGAGCAGTTCTTC. This codes for CASYAGAGGREQFF.

The chain links TRBV29-1 to TRBJ2-7, with 12 bases lining up with TRBD1. Near its end, the DNA agrees better with TRBJ2-5, so the J call may be wrong. Germline V gene lookup returns CDR1 SQVTM and CDR2 ANQGSEA. The CDR3 is 14 residues long. The CDR3 nucleotides are TGCAGCGCCTCCGGGACAGGGGGCCGGGAGACCCAGTACTTC. Amino acid sequence: CSASGTGGRETQYF.

In its sample, this clonotype was seen a few times. The CDR3 DNA follows: TGTGCCAGCAGCCAGGATGAGGGCTACACCTTC. Translation: CASSQDEGYTF. The rearrangement joins TRBV2 to TRBJ1-2; D is uncertain. Germline CDR1 is SNHLY and CDR2 is FYNNEI. The CDR3 runs 11 residues. V lost 6 bases and J 8 bases, leaving 10 bases between the germline ends.

This clonotype was picked up a small number of times. CDR3 protein: CASSLPRDRAAHNEQFF. CDR3 sequence (DNA): TGTGCCAGCAGTTTACCCCGGGACAGGGCGGCCCACAATGAGCAGTTCTTC. The rearrangement joins TRBV28 to TRBJ2-1; TRBD1 matches at 9 bases. The CDR3 covers 17 residues. The germline V gene encodes CDR1 MDHEN and CDR2 SYDVKM. With 2 bases clipped from V and 5 bases from J, the junction kept 10 bases outside the gene matches.

V is TRBV27 and J is TRBJ2-4, with D possibly called TRBD1 or TRBD2 (5 bases each). Germline loops: CDR1 MNHEY, CDR2 SMNVEV (reference sequence). Trimming left V 8 bases short and J 13 bases short, with 21 bases between. The CDR3 runs to 13 residues. CDR3 sequence: CASRLSGQAAQYF. CDR3 coding DNA: TGTGCCAGCCGACTCTCGGGGCAGGCGGCCCAGTACTTC.

The V gene is TRBV20-1, the J gene TRBJ1-4, with D perhaps matching TRBD1 (5 bases). Germline V gene lookup returns CDR1 DFQATT and CDR2 SNEGSKA (reference sequence). The CDR3 is 14 residues long. V lost 3 bases and J lost 4, with 12 bases in between. DNA for the CDR3: TGCAGTGCTAGGAGTCGAAGGGGTAATGAAAAACTGTTTTTT. Protein sequence: CSARSRRGNEKLFF.